Each of the 27 T cell receptor beta chains below was sequenced from the same sample in a study of identical twins. TCRdb reprocessed the 5' RACE reads with MiXCR, giving one entry per CDR3 protein. The sample gives hundreds of thousands of distinct CDR3 sequences, more than 6.5% of which show up once; 0.8% to 1% is in the top ten. This same sample was also taken into another study, of yellow fever vaccine responses in identical twins.

The specimen was PBMCs. These receptors were obtained from a woman aged 18-29 years in good health.

This clonotype was counted between two and nine times. The chain employs TRBV3-1 and TRBJ2-1; 8 nucleotides line up with TRBD2. Germline V lookup: CDR1 LGHDT, CDR2 YNNKEL (reference sequence). This CDR3 spans 16 amino acids. After removal of 1 base from V and 7 bases from J, the junction contained 9 bases not matched to a gene. DNA of the CDR3: TGTGCCAGCAGCCAAGGAACCAGCGGGAGAGGAAATGAGCAGTTCTTC. This gives the protein CASSQGTSGRGNEQFF.

The V gene is TRBV6-2 or TRBV6-3, the J gene TRBJ2-7, with 9 bases fitting TRBD1. Germline V gene sequence: CDR1 MNHEY, CDR2 SVGEGT. V was clipped by 2 bases and J by 2 bases; unmatched bases: 10. The CDR3 extends over 17 amino acids. This CDR3 reads CASSYIVGTGSAYEQYF. CDR3 nucleotide sequence: TGTGCCAGCAGTTACATCGTCGGGACAGGGAGCGCCTACGAGCAGTACTTC.

This clonotype turned up a few times. This sequence joins TRBV4-3 and TRBJ2-1; D uncertain. From germline, CDR1 is LGHNA and CDR2 YSLEER. This CDR3 contains 13 residues. V was shortened by 0 bases and J by 10 bases, with 10 bases between the two germline ends. The DNA of the CDR3 is TGCGCCAGCAGCCAAGATCTTGCTGAGGAGCAGTTCTTC. Translation gives CASSQDLAEEQFF.

The V call is TRBV12-3 or TRBV12-4, the J call TRBJ2-1; TRBD1 is a possible D gene (5 bases). The CDR3 runs 18 residues. V lost 4 bases, J lost 4 bases, and 23 bases lay in between. As DNA, the CDR3 is TGTGCCAGCAGTTCCCTTCTCAAGGGGCAGGGCACATACAATGAGCAGTTCTTC. Translating gives CASSSLLKGQGTYNEQFF.

The chain is built from TRBV3-1 and TRBJ2-7; D call uncertain. Germline CDR1 reads LGHDT; CDR2 reads YNNKEL (reference sequence). The CDR3 sequence is 13 residues long. Trimming removed 2 bases at V and 3 bases at J, with 8 bases between. The CDR3 DNA reads as TGTGCCAGCAGCCAATCGGCATGCTACGAGCAGTACTTC. Translated, it gives CASSQSACYEQYF.

This clonotype has just a few counts. CDR3 sequence (DNA): TGCGCCAGCAGCCCAGGGGGAGTAGCAGGGACCGGGGAGCTGTTTTTT. Its protein is CASSPGGVAGTGELFF. The rearrangement joins TRBV4-3 to TRBJ2-2, with 7 bases identical to TRBD1. CDR1 is LGHNA, CDR2 YSLEER, per germline. The CDR3 length is 16 residues. The V segment lost 4 bases and the J segment 5 bases; nucleotides outside the gene matches: 10.

This rearrangement joins TRBV4-3 to TRBJ1-5; D might be TRBD1 (5 bases). The V end was cut by 10 bases, the J end by 2 bases, with 12 bases between. The CDR3 length is 13 residues. CDR1 and CDR2 from the germline V gene are LGHNA and YSLEER. The DNA of the CDR3 is TGCGCCACTTTTATCAGGGGCAATCAGCCCCAGCATTTT. Its translation: CATFIRGNQPQHF.

The gene calls are TRBV7-9 and TRBJ2-3; D is undetermined. Trimming removed 11 bases at V and 4 bases at J, with 22 bases between. Looked up from germline, CDR1 is SEHNR and CDR2 is FQNEAQ (reference sequence). The CDR3 is 15 amino acids. In nucleotides, the CDR3 is TGTGCCGGACGCCTCGAAGACCATACAGCAGATACGCAGTATTTT. Translating gives CAGRLEDHTADTQYF.

In this sample, this clonotype turned up many times. J is TRBJ2-4 and V is TRBV6-1; unclear D gene. The CDR3 is made up of 17 amino acids. V lost 4 bases, J lost 0 bases, and 16 bases lay in between. The germline V gene has CDR1 MNHNS and CDR2 SASEGT. The CDR3 here is CASSATREKLAKNIQYF. CDR3 bases: TGTGCCAGCAGTGCCACCCGTGAAAAACTAGCCAAAAACATTCAGTACTTC.

The chain recombines TRBV7-2 with TRBJ2-7; D possibly corresponds to TRBD1 (5 bases). The V gene lost 5 bases and the J gene lost 2 bases, with 22 bases spanning the gap. Looked up from germline, CDR1 is SGHTA and CDR2 is FQGNSA. This CDR3 contains 17 residues. The CDR3 nucleotides read TGTGCCAGCAGCAAAACCTCAGGGATCACCTTGCCCTACGAGCAGTACTTC. Its protein product is CASSKTSGITLPYEQYF.

The chain recombines TRBV3-1 with TRBJ2-3; no firm D call. Trimming pared 0 bases from V and 7 bases from J, leaving 5 bases between. The CDR3 has 12 residues. CDR1 is LGHDT and CDR2 is YNNKEL in the germline V gene (reference sequence). The CDR3 sequence: CASSQDDYTQYF. The CDR3 DNA follows: TGTGCCAGCAGCCAAGATGACTATACGCAGTATTTT.

This clonotype was observed once. A read error may account for a junction end that differs from germline. The gene calls are TRBV4-1 and TRBJ2-7; D uncertain. CDR3 size: 15 residues. Per the germline V gene, CDR1 is MGHRA and CDR2 is YSYEKL. The CDR3 is CASSQGPQQTYELYF. Here the CDR3 DNA reads TGCGCCAGCAGCCAAGGACCCCAGCAGACCTACGAGCTGTACTTC.

This clonotype was seen repeatedly, ten times or more. J is TRBJ2-1 and V is TRBV29-1, with D tentatively TRBD2 (5 bases). CDR3 size: 12 residues. Trimming shortened V by 4 bases and J by 4 bases, and 8 bases separated the two germline ends. CDR1 is SQVTM and CDR2 is ANQGSEA in the germline V gene. CDR3 sequence: CSVAGTYNEQFF. CDR3 coding DNA: TGCAGCGTTGCGGGAACTTACAATGAGCAGTTCTTC.

CDR3 coding DNA: TGTGCCAGCAGCGACCGGGGCCGGCTATACAATGAGCAGTTCTTC. This gives the protein CASSDRGRLYNEQFF. The chain recombines TRBV28 with TRBJ2-1; D may match TRBD1 or TRBD2 (5 bases each). CDR3 size: 15 residues. Trimming cost V 6 bases and J 4 bases, with 16 bases left between them. Per germline, CDR1 MDHEN and CDR2 SYDVKM.

This clonotype turned up a few times. This chain joins TRBV19 and TRBJ2-1, with a weak D call TRBD2 (6 bases). The CDR3 covers 16 residues. Between the trimmed V and J ends, which lost 2 bases and 5 bases, there was a span of 16 bases. From germline, CDR1 is LNHDA and CDR2 SQIVND (reference sequence). CDR3 amino acids: CASSIQRRGINNEQFF. CDR3 DNA: TGTGCCAGTAGTATACAGAGGCGGGGTATCAACAATGAGCAGTTCTTC.

This clonotype turned up a few times. The V and J genes are TRBV2 and TRBJ1-5, with no clear D. V shed 6 bases and J shed 2 bases, with 14 bases lying between them. The length of the CDR3 is 15 residues. CDR1 and CDR2 (germline): SNHLY, FYNNEI. The CDR3 region is CASRIGWAGNQPQHF. CDR3 DNA: TGTGCCAGCAGAATCGGGTGGGCGGGCAATCAGCCCCAGCATTTT.

This clonotype appeared a few times. The rearrangement joins TRBV28 to TRBJ2-2; 10 positions agree with TRBD1. Germline V lookup: CDR1 MDHEN, CDR2 SYDVKM. The V and J ends lost 7 bases and 5 bases, in that order; junction bases with no gene match: 7. The CDR3 contains 15 residues. The CDR3 protein is CASITRDRGTGELFF. Written as DNA, the CDR3 is TGTGCCAGCATAACCCGGGACAGGGGAACCGGGGAGCTGTTTTTT.

This clonotype was seen many times. The V and J genes are TRBV12-3 or TRBV12-4 and TRBJ2-1; D gene ambiguous. The CDR3 covers 13 residues. Trimming removed 6 bases from V and 9 bases from J, with 15 bases in between. This chain's CDR3 is CASRPSGLSEQFF. In nucleotides, the CDR3 is TGTGCCAGCAGACCCTCCGGGCTAAGTGAGCAGTTCTTC.

The V call is TRBV19, the J call TRBJ1-1, with a tentative D call TRBD1 (6 bases). This CDR3 contains 13 residues. From germline, CDR1 is LNHDA and CDR2 SQIVND (reference sequence). CDR3 DNA sequence: TGTGCAACCGGGACACTACATTTCACTGAAGCTTTCTTT. Translating gives CATGTLHFTEAFF.

This clonotype appeared a few times. This chain joins TRBV29-1 and TRBJ2-7; D not certain. The length of the CDR3 is 15 residues. V gave up 0 bases and J gave up 0 bases, with 12 bases separating them. Per the germline V gene, CDR1 is SQVTM and CDR2 is ANQGSEA. The CDR3 bases are TGCAGCGTTGAAGATTCCCTGGGCCTCTCCTACGAGCAGTACTTC. It is translated as CSVEDSLGLSYEQYF.

In its sample, this clonotype was seen many times. The chain carries TRBV29-1 and TRBJ2-1; TRBD1 agrees at 7 bases. Per the germline V gene, CDR1 is SQVTM and CDR2 is ANQGSEA. This CDR3 is 14 amino acids long. Losses at the gene ends were 3 bases for V and 4 bases for J; bases not matched to a gene: 6. Written as DNA, the CDR3 is TGCAGCGTTGAGTTGAGGGGGCTTTACAATGAGCAGTTCTTC. It encodes CSVELRGLYNEQFF.

V is TRBV18 and J is TRBJ1-1, with TRBD1 identical over 7 bases. The germline V gene has CDR1 KGHSH and CDR2 LQKENI. The V gene end was trimmed by 0 bases and the J gene end by 4 bases; junction bases not matched to a gene: 5. CDR3 length equals 15 residues. In DNA form, the CDR3 reads TGTGCCAGCTCACCACCGACAGGGTATGGCACTGAAGCTTTCTTT. Protein sequence: CASSPPTGYGTEAFF.

V is TRBV24-1 and J is TRBJ2-1, with 7 bases that match TRBD1. This CDR3 contains 13 residues. CDR1 and CDR2 from the germline V gene are KGHDR and SFDVKD. After removal of 4 bases from V and 12 bases from J, the junction contained 8 bases not matched to a gene. CDR3 bases: TGTGCCACCAGTGACTACAGGGGTCTGGGGCAGTTCTTC. Its translation: CATSDYRGLGQFF.

This rearrangement joins TRBV7-2 to TRBJ2-2; D ambiguous. V gave up 5 bases and J gave up 7 bases, with 14 bases separating them. The germline V gene encodes CDR1 SGHTA and CDR2 FQGNSA. The CDR3 totals 14 residues. The CDR3 DNA is TGTGCCAGCAGCGTCGACCCCAAACTCGGGGAGCTGTTTTTT. Protein sequence: CASSVDPKLGELFF.

The table lists this clonotype with many counts. V gene TRBV5-1 combines with J gene TRBJ2-7; 9 nucleotides match TRBD2. J gave up 0 bases and V 2 bases, and 6 bases lay outside the gene matches. Germline-derived CDR1 and CDR2 are SGHRS and YFSETQ. The CDR3 contains 16 residues. CDR3 bases: TGCGCCAGCAGCTTAACTAGCGGGCCCAGCTCCTACGAGCAGTACTTC. Its protein is CASSLTSGPSSYEQYF.

This clonotype was found a few times. The chain couples TRBV20-1 to TRBJ2-7; D is ambiguous. Trimming removed 3 bases from V and 3 bases from J, with 21 bases in between. This CDR3 spans 16 amino acids. Per germline, CDR1 DFQATT and CDR2 SNEGSKA (reference sequence). Written as DNA, the CDR3 is TGCAGTGCTAGTTTTGGCAGGCCTAGAAATCTCTACGAGCAGTACTTC. It translates to CSASFGRPRNLYEQYF.

There are a few counts of this clonotype. The chain joins TRBV5-5 to TRBJ2-2; D is undetermined. The CDR3 length is 15 residues. From germline, CDR1 is SGHKS and CDR2 YYEKEE (reference sequence). V was clipped by 1 base and J by 3 bases, with 10 bases between them. CDR3 nucleotides: TGTGCCAGCAGCTTGTATGCAGACCACACCGGGGAGCTGTTTTTT. This sequence encodes CASSLYADHTGELFF.